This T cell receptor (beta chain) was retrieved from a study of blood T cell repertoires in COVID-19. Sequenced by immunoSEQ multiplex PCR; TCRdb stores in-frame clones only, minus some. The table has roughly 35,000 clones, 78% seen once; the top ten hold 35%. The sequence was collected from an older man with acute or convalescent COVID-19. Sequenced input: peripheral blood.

CDR3 in DNA: TGTGCCAGCAGTTCGGCGGAGGGTTACAATCAGCCCCAGCATTTT. Translation gives CASSSAEGYNQPQHF. This chain links TRBV6-2 or TRBV6-3 with TRBJ1-5, with D unclear. From germline, CDR1 is MNHEY and CDR2 SVGEGT. The CDR3 consists of 15 residues. V dropped 4 bases and J dropped 3 bases, with 13 bases sitting between them.